The rows below give T cell receptor beta chains drawn from one sample of a study of T cell therapy after organ transplantation. Clones were sequenced by immunoSEQ multiplex PCR, and TCRdb holds only the in-frame ones, with some missing. The sample includes about 18,000 clones, 85% of them seen just once. No antigen has been identified for these receptors. The sample consisted of CD8+ T cells from blood, taken after autologous CMV-specific T cell therapy. The receptors derive from a human patient who had received a solid organ transplant and had CMV disease. These T cells may partly come from the graft donor. Both conserved end residues are part of each CDR3. A D gene is named only where the DNA matches it firmly. Rows may omit the clone size; those that give it use once, few, many or a size class.

>.|TRBJ1-1|.|TRBV20-1
CSAGTPEAFF
TGCAGTGCTGGGACACCTGAAGCTTTCTTT
>.|TRBJ2-1|TRBD1|TRBV7-9
CASTWTGNEQFF
TGTGCCAGCACCTGGACAGGGAATGAGCAGTTCTTC
>.|TRBJ1-5|.|TRBV10-3
CAIMGEGNQPQHF
TGTGCCATCATGGGGGAGGGCAATCAGCCCCAGCATTTT
>.|TRBJ2-2|TRBD2|TRBV7-8
CASSPRTSWTGELFF
TGTGCCAGCAGCCCCCGGACTAGTTGGACCGGGGAGCTGTTTTTT
>.|TRBJ1-1|.|TRBV5-1
CASSLGPRDTEAFF
TGCGCCAGCAGCTTGGGTCCCCGGGACACTGAAGCTTTCTTT
>.|TRBJ1-2|.|TRBV7-3
CASSLSGGRDGYTF
TGTGCCAGCAGCCTCAGTGGGGGGCGCGATGGCTACACCTTC
>once|TRBJ2-5|TRBD2|TRBV23-1
CASSQGRGGETQYF
TGCGCCAGCAGTCAGGGGAGGGGTGGTGAGACCCAGTACTTC
>once|TRBJ2-2|.|TRBV2
CASYPGTQHGGELFF
TGTGCCAGCTACCCCGGGACCCAACATGGCGGGGAGCTGTTTTTT
>.|TRBJ2-1|.|TRBV4-2
CASSQEAPRVPYNEQFF
TGTGCCAGCAGCCAAGAGGCCCCTAGGGTCCCCTACAATGAGCAGTTCTTC
>.|TRBJ2-1|.|TRBV7-9
CASSSGLVNEQFF
TGTGCCAGCAGCTCGGGACTCGTCAATGAGCAGTTCTTC
>.|TRBJ1-2|.|TRBV11-1
CASSQLQRHYGYTF
TGTGCCAGCAGCCAGCTACAGAGACACTATGGCTACACCTTC
>.|TRBJ2-1|TRBD2|TRBV25-1
CASSELGLAGEGYNEQFF
TGTGCCAGCAGTGAATTAGGACTAGCGGGAGAGGGCTACAATGAGCAGTTCTTC
>.|TRBJ2-2|.|TRBV5-8
CASNRGGYTGELFF
TGTGCCAGCAACCGAGGAGGTTACACCGGGGAGCTGTTTTTT
>.|TRBJ2-7|.|TRBV11-2
CASSLEDGDRYEQYF
TGTGCCAGCAGCTTAGAGGACGGTGACCGTTACGAGCAGTACTTC
>few|TRBJ1-5|TRBD1|TRBV7-9
CASSLTGLVQPQHF
TGTGCCAGCAGCTTGACAGGGCTTGTTCAGCCCCAGCATTTT
>.|TRBJ1-1|.|TRBV25-1
CASSDFGRDTEAFF
TGTGCCAGCAGTGACTTTGGGAGGGACACTGAAGCTTTCTTT
>.|TRBJ2-2|TRBD1|TRBV5-1
CASSNRRQGAYTGELFF
TGCGCCAGCAGCAACCGAAGACAGGGGGCTTACACCGGGGAGCTGTTTTTT
>.|TRBJ1-1|TRBD1|TRBV7-3
CASSPYPRQGNTEAFF
TGTGCCAGCAGCCCTTACCCTAGACAGGGGAACACTGAAGCTTTCTTT
>medium-sized|TRBJ2-7|TRBD1|TRBV4-3
CASSQGQGANEQYF
TGCGCCAGCAGCCAAGGGCAGGGGGCTAACGAGCAGTACTTC
>.|TRBJ1-2|.|TRBV7-9
CASSLEAEYGYTF
TGTGCCAGCAGCTTAGAGGCTGAGTATGGCTACACCTTC
>.|TRBJ1-2|.|TRBV27
CASRWGGPGAHYGYTF
TGTGCCAGCAGATGGGGCGGCCCGGGGGCCCACTATGGCTACACCTTC
>.|TRBJ2-5|TRBD2|TRBV7-6
CASSPSGGGETQYF
TGTGCCAGCAGCCCCAGCGGGGGCGGCGAGACCCAGTACTTC